These 6 T cell receptor beta chains share one sample of origin, sequenced in a study of blood T cell repertoires in COVID-19. The table came from immunoSEQ multiplex PCR; TCRdb's copy has only in-frame clones and leaves some out. The repertoire consists of under 300,000 clones, with 89% occurring once and the leading ten covering roughly 0.96%. The sequencing input was peripheral blood. All receptors come from a middle-aged woman who had recovered from COVID-19.

This clone was detected a few times. The V call is TRBV30, the J call TRBJ1-2; 7 bases line up with TRBD1. The CDR3 loop spans 13 amino acids. Germline-derived CDR1 and CDR2 are GTSNPN and SVGIG (reference sequence). The V gene end was trimmed by 2 bases and the J gene end by 5 bases; junction bases not matched to a gene: 5. Here the CDR3 DNA reads TGTGCCTGGAGTTCTGACAGGGCTTATGGCTACACCTTC. It encodes CAWSSDRAYGYTF.

The V gene is TRBV27, the J gene TRBJ1-5; a possible D gene is TRBD1 (6 bases). Germline CDR1 MNHEY, CDR2 SMNVEV (reference sequence). CDR3 size: 13 residues. V lost 4 bases, J lost 6 bases, and 10 bases lay in between. CDR3 protein: CASSSTGSQPQHF. The CDR3 region has the DNA TGTGCCAGCAGTTCCACAGGGAGTCAGCCCCAGCATTTT.

V gene TRBV4-1 combines with J gene TRBJ2-1; D possibly corresponds to TRBD2 (6 bases). V lost 0 bases and J lost 6, with 12 bases in between. The germline gives CDR1 MGHRA, CDR2 YSYEKL. The CDR3 runs to 15 residues. CDR3 DNA: TGCGCCAGCAGCCAAGATTCAGGACTATCCAATGAGCAGTTCTTC. It is translated as CASSQDSGLSNEQFF.

This clone was observed a handful of times. The chain combines TRBV29-1 with TRBJ1-3; D ambiguous. Trimming took 4 bases from V and 0 from J, leaving 7 bases between them. The CDR3 length is 13 residues. The germline V gene encodes CDR1 SQVTM and CDR2 ANQGSEA. The CDR3 nucleotides read TGCAGCGTTGTAGGGAGCTCTGGAAACACCATATATTTT. This codes for CSVVGSSGNTIYF.

CDR3 bases: TGTGCCAGTAGTACATTCGGCGGGAGGGCCCCCGAGCAGTACTTC. Residues: CASSTFGGRAPEQYF. This chain connects TRBV19 to TRBJ2-7, with TRBD2 matching 9 bases. V shed 4 bases, J shed 6 bases, and the junction held 10 bases outside the gene matches. The CDR3 consists of 15 residues. Germline lookup yields CDR1 LNHDA and CDR2 SQIVND (reference sequence). Looking up the rest from reference TRBV19 and TRBJ2-7 gives the full variable domain: DGGITQSPKYLFRKEGQNVTLSCEQNLNHDAMYWYRQDPGQGLRLIYYSQIVNDFQKGDIAEGYSVSREKKESFPLTVTSAQKNPTAFYLCASSTFGGRAPEQYFGPGTRLTVT.

The chain is built from TRBV30 and TRBJ2-7; 7 positions match TRBD1. The V gene's germline CDR1 is GTSNPN and CDR2 SVGIG (reference sequence). The CDR3 length is 16 residues. V gave up 0 bases and J gave up 1 base; unmatched junction bases: 9. CDR3 in amino acids: CAWSVRAGTVSYEQYF. The CDR3 nucleotides read TGTGCCTGGAGTGTCCGAGCCGGGACAGTTTCCTACGAGCAGTACTTC. The entire variable domain, with the rest obtained from reference TRBV30 and TRBJ2-7, is as follows: SQTIHQWPATLVQPVGSPLSLECTVEGTSNPNLYWYRQAAGRGLQLLFYSVGIGQISSEVPQNLSASRPQDRQFILSSKKLLLSDSGFYLCAWSVRAGTVSYEQYFGPGTRLTVT.